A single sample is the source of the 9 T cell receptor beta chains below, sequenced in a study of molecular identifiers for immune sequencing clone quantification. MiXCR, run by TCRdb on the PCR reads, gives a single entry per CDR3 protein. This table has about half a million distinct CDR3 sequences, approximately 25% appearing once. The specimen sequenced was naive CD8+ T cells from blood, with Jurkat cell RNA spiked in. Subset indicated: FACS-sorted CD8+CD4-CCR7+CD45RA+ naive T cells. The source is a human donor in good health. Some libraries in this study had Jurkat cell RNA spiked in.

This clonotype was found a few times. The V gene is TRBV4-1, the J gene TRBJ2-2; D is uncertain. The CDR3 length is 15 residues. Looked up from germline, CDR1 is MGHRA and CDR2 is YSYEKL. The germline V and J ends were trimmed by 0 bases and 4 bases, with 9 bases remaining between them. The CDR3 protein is CASSQERMGTGELFF. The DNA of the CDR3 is TGCGCCAGCAGCCAAGAGCGGATGGGCACCGGGGAGCTGTTTTTT.

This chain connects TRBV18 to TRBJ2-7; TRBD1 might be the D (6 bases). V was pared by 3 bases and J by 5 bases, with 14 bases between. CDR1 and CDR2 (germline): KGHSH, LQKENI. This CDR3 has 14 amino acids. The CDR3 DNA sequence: TGTGCCAGCTCACCGGGACCACAGGGCCACGAGCAGTACTTC. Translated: CASSPGPQGHEQYF.

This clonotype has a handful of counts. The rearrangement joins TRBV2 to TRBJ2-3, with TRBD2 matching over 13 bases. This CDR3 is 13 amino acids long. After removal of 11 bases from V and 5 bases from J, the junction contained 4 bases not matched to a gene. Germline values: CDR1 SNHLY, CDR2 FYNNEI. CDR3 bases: TGTGCCGGGACTAGCGGGGTTGTAGATACGCAGTATTTT. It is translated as CAGTSGVVDTQYF.

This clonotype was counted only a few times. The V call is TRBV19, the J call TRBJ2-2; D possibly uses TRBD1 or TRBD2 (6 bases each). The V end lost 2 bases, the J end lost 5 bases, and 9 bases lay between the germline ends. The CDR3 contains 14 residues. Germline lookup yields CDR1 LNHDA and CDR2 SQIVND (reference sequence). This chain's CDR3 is CASSIRGVTGELFF. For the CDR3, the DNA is TGTGCCAGTAGTATAAGGGGGGTGACCGGGGAGCTGTTTTTT.

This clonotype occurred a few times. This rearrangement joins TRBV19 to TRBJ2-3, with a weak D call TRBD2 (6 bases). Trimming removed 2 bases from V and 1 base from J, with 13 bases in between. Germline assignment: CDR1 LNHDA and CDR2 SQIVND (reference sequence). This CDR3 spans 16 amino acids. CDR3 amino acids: CASSILSGGGTDTQYF. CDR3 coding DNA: TGTGCCAGTAGTATACTTTCCGGCGGGGGCACAGATACGCAGTATTTT. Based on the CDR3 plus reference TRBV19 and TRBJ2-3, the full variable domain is DGGITQSPKYLFRKEGQNVTLSCEQNLNHDAMYWYRQDPGQGLRLIYYSQIVNDFQKGDIAEGYSVSREKKESFPLTVTSAQKNPTAFYLCASSILSGGGTDTQYFGPGTRLTVL.

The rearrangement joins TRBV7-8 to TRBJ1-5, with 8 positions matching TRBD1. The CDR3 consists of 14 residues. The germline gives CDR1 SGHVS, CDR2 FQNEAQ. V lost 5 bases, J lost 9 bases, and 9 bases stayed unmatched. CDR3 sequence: CASSPTGVYRPQHF. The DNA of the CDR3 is TGTGCCAGCAGCCCGACAGGGGTGTATCGGCCCCAGCATTTT.

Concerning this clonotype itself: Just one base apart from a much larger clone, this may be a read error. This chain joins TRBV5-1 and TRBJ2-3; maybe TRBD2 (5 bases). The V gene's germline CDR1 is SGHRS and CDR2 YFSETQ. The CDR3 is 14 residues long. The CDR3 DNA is TGCGCCAGCAGCCGGCGGACTGGCACAGATGCGCAGTATTTT. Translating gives CASSRRTGTDAQYF.

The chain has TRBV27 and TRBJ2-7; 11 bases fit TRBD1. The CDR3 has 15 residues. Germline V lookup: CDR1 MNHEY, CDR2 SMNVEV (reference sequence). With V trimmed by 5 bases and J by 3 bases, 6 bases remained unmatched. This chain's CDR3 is CASSARDRGDYEQYF. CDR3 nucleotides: TGTGCCAGCAGTGCGAGGGACAGGGGGGACTACGAGCAGTACTTC.

The CDR3 loop reads CASSHRGQATYEQYF. The CDR3 DNA reads TGTGCCAGCAGCCACCGCGGACAGGCAACCTACGAGCAGTACTTC. The V gene is TRBV3-1, the J gene TRBJ2-7; 7 positions match TRBD1. The V segment lost 3 bases and the J segment 2 bases; nucleotides outside the gene matches: 7. Germline V CDR1 and CDR2: LGHDT, YNNKEL (reference sequence). This CDR3 is 15 amino acids long.